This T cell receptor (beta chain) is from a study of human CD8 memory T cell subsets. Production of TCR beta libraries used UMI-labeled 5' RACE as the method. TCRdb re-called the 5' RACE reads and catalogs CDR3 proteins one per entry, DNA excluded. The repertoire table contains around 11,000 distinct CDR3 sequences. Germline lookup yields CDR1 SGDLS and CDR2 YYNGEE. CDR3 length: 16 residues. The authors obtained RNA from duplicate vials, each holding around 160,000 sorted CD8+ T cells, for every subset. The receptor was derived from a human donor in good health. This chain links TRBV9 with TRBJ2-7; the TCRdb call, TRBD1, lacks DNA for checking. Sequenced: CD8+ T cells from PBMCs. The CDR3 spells CASSPSSGQGTHEQYF.